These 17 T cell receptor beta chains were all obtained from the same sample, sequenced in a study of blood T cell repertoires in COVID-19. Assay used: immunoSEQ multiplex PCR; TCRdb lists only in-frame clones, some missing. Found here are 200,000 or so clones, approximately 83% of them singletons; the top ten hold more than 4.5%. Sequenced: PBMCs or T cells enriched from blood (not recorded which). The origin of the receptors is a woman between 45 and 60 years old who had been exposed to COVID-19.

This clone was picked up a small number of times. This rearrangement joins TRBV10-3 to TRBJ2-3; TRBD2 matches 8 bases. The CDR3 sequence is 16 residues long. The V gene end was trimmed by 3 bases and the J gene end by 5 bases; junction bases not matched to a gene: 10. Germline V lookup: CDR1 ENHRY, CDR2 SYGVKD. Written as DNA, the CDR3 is TGTGCCATCAGTGACCCCCCAGCGGGGGTGGAAGATACGCAGTATTTT. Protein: CAISDPPAGVEDTQYF.

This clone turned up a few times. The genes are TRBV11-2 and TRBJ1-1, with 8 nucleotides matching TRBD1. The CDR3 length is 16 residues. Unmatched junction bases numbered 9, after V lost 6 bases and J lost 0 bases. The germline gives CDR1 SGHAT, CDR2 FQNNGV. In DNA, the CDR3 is TGTGCCAGCAGGGGAGGACAGGGAGGTTTGAACACTGAAGCTTTCTTT. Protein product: CASRGGQGGLNTEAFF.

Here the CDR3 DNA reads TGTGCCAGCAGTCGACTTTCAGGCGGGGTACGAAGCACAGATACGCAGTATTTT. Encoded protein: CASSRLSGGVRSTDTQYF. The V call is TRBV6-6, the J call TRBJ2-3; TRBD2 might be the D (6 bases). The CDR3 loop spans 18 amino acids. V lost 5 bases and J lost 0, with 21 bases in between. Germline V gives CDR1 MNHNY, CDR2 SVGAGI (reference sequence).

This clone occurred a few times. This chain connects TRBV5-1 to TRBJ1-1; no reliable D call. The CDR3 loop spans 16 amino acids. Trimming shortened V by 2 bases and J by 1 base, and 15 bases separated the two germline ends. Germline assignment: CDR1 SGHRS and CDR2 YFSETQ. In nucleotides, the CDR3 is TGCGCCAGCAGCTTTGGCTTTTTATCGGGGAACACTGAAGCTTTCTTT. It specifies CASSFGFLSGNTEAFF.

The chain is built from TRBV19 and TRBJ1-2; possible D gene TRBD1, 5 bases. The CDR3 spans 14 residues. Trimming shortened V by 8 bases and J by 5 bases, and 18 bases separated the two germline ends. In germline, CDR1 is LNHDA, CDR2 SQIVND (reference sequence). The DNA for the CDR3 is TGTGCCAGTGGGCACGTGGACACCCCATATGGCTACACCTTC. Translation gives CASGHVDTPYGYTF. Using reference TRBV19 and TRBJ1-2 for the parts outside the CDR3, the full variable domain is DGGITQSPKYLFRKEGQNVTLSCEQNLNHDAMYWYRQDPGQGLRLIYYSQIVNDFQKGDIAEGYSVSREKKESFPLTVTSAQKNPTAFYLCASGHVDTPYGYTFGSGTRLTVV.

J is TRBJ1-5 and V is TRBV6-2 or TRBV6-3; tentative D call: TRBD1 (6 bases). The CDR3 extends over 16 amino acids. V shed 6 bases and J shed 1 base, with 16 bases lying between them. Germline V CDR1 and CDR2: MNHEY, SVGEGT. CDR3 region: CASSFVGAGSNQPQHF. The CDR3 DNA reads TGTGCCAGCAGCTTCGTGGGGGCAGGGAGCAATCAGCCCCAGCATTTT.

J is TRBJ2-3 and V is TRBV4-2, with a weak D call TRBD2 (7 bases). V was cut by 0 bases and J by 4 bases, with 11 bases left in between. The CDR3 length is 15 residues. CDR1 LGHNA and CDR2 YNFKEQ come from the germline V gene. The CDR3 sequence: CASSQEIGGADTQYF. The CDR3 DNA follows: TGTGCCAGCAGCCAAGAAATAGGGGGGGCAGATACGCAGTATTTT.

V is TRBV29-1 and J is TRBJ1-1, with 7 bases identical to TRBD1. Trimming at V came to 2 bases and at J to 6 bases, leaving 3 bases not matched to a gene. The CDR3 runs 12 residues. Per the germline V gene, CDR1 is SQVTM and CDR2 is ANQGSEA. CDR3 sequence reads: CSVERTGAEAFF. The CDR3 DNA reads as TGCAGCGTTGAAAGAACAGGGGCTGAAGCTTTCTTT.

CDR3 coding DNA: TGTGCCAGCTCACCTGAATCCGCCCGGGGGTACGAGCAGTACTTC. It translates to CASSPESARGYEQYF. J is TRBJ2-7 and V is TRBV18, with TRBD2 as a possible D gene (6 bases). The CDR3 extends over 15 amino acids. Germline-derived CDR1 and CDR2 are KGHSH and LQKENI. V gave up 3 bases and J gave up 4 bases, with 16 bases separating them.

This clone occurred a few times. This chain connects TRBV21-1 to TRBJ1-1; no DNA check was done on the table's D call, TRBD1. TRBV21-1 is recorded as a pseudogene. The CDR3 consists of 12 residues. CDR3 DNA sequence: TGTGCCAGCACCCCAGTGACAGGTCGAGCTTTCTTT. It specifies CASTPVTGRAFF.

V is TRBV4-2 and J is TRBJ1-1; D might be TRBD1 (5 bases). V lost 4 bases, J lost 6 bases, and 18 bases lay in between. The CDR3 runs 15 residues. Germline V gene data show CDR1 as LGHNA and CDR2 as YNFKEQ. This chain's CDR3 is CASSPRDGTYPEAFF. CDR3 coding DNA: TGTGCCAGCAGCCCCCGGGACGGGACTTACCCTGAAGCTTTCTTT.

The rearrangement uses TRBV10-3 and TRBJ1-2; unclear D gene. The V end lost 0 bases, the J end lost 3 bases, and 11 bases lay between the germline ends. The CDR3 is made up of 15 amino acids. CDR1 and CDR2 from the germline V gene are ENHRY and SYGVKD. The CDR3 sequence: CAISESGRAYYGYTF. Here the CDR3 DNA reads TGTGCCATCAGTGAGTCGGGGAGAGCCTACTATGGCTACACCTTC.

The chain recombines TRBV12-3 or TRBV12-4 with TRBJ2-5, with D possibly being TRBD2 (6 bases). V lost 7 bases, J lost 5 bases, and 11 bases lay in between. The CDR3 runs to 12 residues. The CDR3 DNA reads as TGTGCCAGCACCGCGGGGTTTGAGACCCAGTACTTC. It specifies CASTAGFETQYF.

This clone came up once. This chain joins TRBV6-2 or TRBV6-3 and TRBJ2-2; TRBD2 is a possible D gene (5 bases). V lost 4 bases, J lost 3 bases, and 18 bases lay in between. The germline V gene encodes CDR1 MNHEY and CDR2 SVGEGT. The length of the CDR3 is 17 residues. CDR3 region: CASSSPLKGGYTGELFF. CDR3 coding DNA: TGTGCCAGCAGTTCTCCCCTGAAGGGCGGGTACACCGGGGAGCTGTTTTTT.

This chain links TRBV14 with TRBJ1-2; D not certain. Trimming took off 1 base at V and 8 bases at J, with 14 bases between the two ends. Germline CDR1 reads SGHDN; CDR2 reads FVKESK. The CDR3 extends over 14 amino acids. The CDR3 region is CASSQGRGSYGYTF. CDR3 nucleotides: TGTGCCAGCAGCCAAGGACGCGGCTCCTACGGCTACACCTTC.

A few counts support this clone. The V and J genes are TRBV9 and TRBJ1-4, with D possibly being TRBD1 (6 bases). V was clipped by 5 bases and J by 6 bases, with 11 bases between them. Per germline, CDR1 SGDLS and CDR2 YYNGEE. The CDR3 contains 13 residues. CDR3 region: CASRGGVDEKLFF. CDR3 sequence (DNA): TGTGCCAGCAGAGGGGGAGTAGATGAAAAACTGTTTTTT.

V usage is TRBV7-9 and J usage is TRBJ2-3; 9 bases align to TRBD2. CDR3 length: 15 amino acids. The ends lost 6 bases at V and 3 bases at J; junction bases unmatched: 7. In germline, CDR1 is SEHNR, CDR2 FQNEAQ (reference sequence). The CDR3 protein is CASRAAGGRTDTQYF. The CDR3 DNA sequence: TGTGCCAGCAGGGCAGCGGGGGGTCGGACAGATACGCAGTATTTT.